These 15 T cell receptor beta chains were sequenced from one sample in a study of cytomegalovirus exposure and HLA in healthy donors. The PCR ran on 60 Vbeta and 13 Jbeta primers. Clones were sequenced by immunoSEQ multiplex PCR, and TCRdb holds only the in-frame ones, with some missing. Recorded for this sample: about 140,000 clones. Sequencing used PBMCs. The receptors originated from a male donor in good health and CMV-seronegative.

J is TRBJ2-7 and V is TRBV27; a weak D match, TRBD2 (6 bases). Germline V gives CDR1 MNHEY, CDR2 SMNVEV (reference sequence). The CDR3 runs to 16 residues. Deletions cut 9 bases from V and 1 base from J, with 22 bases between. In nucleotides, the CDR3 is TGTGCCAGTGTCGGGAGTGCCGGAGGTCATTCCTACGAGCAGTACTTC. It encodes CASVGSAGGHSYEQYF.

In nucleotides, the CDR3 is TGTGCCAGCAGTAAAGAGACAGGGGGCATCTACGAGCAGTACTTC. Protein: CASSKETGGIYEQYF. V usage is TRBV27 and J usage is TRBJ2-7, with 10 bases lining up with TRBD1. The CDR3 extends over 15 amino acids. Germline V CDR1 and CDR2: MNHEY, SMNVEV (reference sequence). Unmatched junction bases numbered 7, after V lost 5 bases and J lost 3 bases.

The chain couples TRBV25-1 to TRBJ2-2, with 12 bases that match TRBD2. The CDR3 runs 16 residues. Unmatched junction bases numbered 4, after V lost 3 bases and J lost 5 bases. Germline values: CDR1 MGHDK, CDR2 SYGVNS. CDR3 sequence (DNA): TGTGCCAGCAGTGATCGGACTAGCGGGGAAACCGGGGAGCTGTTTTTT. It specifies CASSDRTSGETGELFF.

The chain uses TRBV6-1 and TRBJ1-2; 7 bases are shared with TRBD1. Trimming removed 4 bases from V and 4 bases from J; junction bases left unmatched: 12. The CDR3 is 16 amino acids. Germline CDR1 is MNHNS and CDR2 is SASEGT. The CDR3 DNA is TGTGCCAGCAGTGGACAGGGAATGCATCTACCCTATGGCTACACCTTC. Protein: CASSGQGMHLPYGYTF.

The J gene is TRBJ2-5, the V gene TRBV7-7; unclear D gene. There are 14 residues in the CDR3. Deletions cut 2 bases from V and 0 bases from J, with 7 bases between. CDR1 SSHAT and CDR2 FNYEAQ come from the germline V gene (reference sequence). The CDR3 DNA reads TGTGCCAGCAGCTTAAATAGATACCAAGAGACCCAGTACTTC. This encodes CASSLNRYQETQYF. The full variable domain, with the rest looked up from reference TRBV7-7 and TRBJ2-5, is GAGVSQSPRYKVTKRGQDVTLRCDPISSHATLYWYQQALGQGPEFLTYFNYEAQPDKSGLPSDRFSAERPEGSISTLTIQRTEQRDSAMYRCASSLNRYQETQYFGPGTRLLVL.

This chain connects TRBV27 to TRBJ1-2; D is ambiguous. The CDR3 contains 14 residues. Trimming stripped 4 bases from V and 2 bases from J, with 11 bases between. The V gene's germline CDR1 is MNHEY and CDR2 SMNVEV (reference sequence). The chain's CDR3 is CASSSLRGNYGYTF. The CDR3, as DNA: TGTGCCAGCAGTTCACTAAGAGGGAACTATGGCTACACCTTC.

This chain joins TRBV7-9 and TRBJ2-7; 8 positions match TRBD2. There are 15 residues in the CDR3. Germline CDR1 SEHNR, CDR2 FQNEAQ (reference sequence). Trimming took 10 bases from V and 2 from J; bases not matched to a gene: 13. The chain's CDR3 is CATFRSGSTTYEQYF. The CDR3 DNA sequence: TGTGCCACCTTTCGCAGCGGGAGCACGACCTACGAGCAGTACTTC.

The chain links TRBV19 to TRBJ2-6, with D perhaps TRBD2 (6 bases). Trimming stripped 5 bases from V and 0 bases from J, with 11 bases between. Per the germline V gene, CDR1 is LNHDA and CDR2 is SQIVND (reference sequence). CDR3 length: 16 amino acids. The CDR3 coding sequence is TGTGCCAGTAGTGGAGCGGGCCGCTCTGGGGCCAACGTCCTGACTTTC. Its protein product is CASSGAGRSGANVLTF.

The CDR3, as DNA: TGCACCGCAGGGACTTCGGACATTCAGTACTTC. This codes for CTAGTSDIQYF. This chain links TRBV20-1 with TRBJ2-4, with a weak D call TRBD2 (6 bases). From germline, CDR1 is DFQATT and CDR2 SNEGSKA (reference sequence). The CDR3 contains 11 residues.

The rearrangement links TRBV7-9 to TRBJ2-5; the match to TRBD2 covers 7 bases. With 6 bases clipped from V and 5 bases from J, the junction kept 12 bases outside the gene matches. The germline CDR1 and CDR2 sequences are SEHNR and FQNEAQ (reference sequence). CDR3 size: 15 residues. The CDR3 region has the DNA TGTGCCAGCAGTATCGAAGCGGGATTACGGGAGACCCAGTACTTC. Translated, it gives CASSIEAGLRETQYF.

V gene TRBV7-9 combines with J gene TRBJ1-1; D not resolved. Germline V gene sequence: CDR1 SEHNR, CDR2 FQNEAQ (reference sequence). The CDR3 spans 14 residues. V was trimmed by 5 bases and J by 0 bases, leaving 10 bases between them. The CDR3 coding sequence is TGTGCCAGCAGCCCCGGCGGCATGAACACTGAAGCTTTCTTT. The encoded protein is CASSPGGMNTEAFF.

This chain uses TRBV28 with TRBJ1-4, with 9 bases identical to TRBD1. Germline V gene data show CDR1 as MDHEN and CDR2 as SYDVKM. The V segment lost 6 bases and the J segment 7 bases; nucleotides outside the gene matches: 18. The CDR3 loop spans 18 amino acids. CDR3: CASSTKGQGWARGEKLFF. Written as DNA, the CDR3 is TGTGCCAGCAGCACCAAGGGACAGGGATGGGCCAGGGGTGAAAAACTGTTTTTT.

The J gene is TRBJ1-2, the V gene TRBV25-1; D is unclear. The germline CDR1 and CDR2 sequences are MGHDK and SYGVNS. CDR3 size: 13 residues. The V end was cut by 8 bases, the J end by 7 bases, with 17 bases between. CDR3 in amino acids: CASSYGEGGGYTF. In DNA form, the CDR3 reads TGTGCCAGCTCATACGGGGAGGGAGGTGGCTACACCTTC.

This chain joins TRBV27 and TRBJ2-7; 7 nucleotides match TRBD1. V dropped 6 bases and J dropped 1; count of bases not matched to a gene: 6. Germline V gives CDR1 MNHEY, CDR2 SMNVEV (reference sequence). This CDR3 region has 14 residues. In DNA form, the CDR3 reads TGTGCCAGCAGGGAGTCGGACAGGTCCTACGAGCAGTACTTC. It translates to CASRESDRSYEQYF.

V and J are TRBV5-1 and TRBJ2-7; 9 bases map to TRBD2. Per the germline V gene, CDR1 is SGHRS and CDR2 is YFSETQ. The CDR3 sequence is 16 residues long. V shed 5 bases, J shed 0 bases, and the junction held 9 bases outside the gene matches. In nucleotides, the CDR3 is TGCGCCAGCAGGTCAACACTAGCGGGCCTCTCCTACGAGCAGTACTTC. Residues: CASRSTLAGLSYEQYF.